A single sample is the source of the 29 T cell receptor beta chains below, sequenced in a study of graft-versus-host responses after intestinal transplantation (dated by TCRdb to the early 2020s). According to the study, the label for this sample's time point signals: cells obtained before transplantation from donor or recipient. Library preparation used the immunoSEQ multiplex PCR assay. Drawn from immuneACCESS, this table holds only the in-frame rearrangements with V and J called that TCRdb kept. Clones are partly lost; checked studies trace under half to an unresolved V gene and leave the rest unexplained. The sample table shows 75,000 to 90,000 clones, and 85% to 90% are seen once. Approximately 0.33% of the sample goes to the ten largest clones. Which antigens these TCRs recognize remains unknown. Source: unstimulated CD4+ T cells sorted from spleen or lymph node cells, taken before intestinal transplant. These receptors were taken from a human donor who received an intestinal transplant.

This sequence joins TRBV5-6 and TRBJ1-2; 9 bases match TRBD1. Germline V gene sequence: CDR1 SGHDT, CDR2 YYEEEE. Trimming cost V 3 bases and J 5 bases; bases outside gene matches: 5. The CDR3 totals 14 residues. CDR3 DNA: TGTGCCAGCAGCTCCCCGACAGGGGGTTATGGCTACACCTTC. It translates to CASSSPTGGYGYTF.

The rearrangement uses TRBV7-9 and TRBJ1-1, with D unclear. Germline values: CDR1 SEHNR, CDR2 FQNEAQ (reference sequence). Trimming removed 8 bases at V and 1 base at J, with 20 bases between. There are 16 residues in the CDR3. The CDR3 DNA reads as TGTGCCAGCTCTCCTCCGGGCCCTAGCAGGAACACTGAAGCTTTCTTT. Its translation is CASSPPGPSRNTEAFF.

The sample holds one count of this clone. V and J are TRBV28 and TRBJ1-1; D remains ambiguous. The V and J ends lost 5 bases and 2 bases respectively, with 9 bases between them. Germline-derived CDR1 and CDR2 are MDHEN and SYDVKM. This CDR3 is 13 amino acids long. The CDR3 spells CASSPLQNTEAFF. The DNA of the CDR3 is TGTGCCAGCAGTCCACTGCAAAACACTGAAGCTTTCTTT.

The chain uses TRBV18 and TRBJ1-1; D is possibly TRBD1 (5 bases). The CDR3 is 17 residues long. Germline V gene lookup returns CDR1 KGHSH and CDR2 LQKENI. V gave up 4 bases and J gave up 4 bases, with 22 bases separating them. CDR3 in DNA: TGTGCCAGCTCACTTCTGACTTTGGGGGAGGAGGGCACTGAAGCTTTCTTT. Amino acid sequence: CASSLLTLGEEGTEAFF.

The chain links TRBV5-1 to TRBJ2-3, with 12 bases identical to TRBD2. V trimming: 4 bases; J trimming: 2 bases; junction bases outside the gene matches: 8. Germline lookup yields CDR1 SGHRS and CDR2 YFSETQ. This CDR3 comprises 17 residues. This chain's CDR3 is CASSQPLAGGLTDTQYF. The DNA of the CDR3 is TGCGCCAGCAGCCAACCCCTAGCGGGGGGGCTCACAGATACGCAGTATTTT.

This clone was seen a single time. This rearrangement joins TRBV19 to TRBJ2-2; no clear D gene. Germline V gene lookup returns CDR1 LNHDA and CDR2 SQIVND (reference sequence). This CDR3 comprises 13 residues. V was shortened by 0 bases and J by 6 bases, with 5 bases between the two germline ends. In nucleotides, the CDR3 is TGTGCCAGTAGTATAGATTACTCCGGGGAGCTGTTTTTT. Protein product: CASSIDYSGELFF. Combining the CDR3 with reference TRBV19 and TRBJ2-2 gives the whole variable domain DGGITQSPKYLFRKEGQNVTLSCEQNLNHDAMYWYRQDPGQGLRLIYYSQIVNDFQKGDIAEGYSVSREKKESFPLTVTSAQKNPTAFYLCASSIDYSGELFFGEGSRLTVL.

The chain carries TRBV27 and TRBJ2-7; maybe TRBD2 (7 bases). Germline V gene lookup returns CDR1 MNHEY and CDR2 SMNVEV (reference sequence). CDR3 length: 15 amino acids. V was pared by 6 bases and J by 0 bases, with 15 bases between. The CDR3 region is CASSLGGAPSYEQYF. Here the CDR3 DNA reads TGTGCCAGCAGCCTGGGGGGGGCCCCCTCCTACGAGCAGTACTTC.

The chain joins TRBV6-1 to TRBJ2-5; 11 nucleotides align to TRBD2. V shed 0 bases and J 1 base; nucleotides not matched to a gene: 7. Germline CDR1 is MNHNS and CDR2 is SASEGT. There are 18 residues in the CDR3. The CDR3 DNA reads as TGTGCCAGCAGTGAAGCGCTTTCTAGCGGGGGGACCCAAGAGACCCAGTACTTC. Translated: CASSEALSSGGTQETQYF.

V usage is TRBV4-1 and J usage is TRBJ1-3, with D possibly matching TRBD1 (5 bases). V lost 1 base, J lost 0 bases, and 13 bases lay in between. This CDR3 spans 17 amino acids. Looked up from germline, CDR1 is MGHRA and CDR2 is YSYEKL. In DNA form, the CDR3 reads TGCGCCAGCAGCCAAGGGCCGCAGGGAAGCTCTGGAAACACCATATATTTT. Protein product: CASSQGPQGSSGNTIYF.

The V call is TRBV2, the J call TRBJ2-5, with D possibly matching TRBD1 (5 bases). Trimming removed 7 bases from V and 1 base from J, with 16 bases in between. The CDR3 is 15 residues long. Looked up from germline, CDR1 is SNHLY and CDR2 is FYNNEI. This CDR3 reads CASKVLGVGQETQYF. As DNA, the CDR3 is TGTGCCAGCAAAGTGTTAGGGGTAGGCCAAGAGACCCAGTACTTC.

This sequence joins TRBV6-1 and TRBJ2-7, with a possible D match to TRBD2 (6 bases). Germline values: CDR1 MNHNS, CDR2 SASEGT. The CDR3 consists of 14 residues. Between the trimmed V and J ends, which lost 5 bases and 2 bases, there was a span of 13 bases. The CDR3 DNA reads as TGTGCCAGCAGTTCGGGACTGGCGACCTACGAGCAGTACTTC. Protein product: CASSSGLATYEQYF.

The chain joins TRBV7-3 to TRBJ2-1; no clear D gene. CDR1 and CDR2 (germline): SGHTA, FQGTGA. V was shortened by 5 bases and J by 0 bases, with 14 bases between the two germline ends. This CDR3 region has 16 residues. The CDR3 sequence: CASSLNPPSSYNEQFF. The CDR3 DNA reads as TGTGCCAGCAGCCTAAATCCACCCAGCTCCTACAATGAGCAGTTCTTC.

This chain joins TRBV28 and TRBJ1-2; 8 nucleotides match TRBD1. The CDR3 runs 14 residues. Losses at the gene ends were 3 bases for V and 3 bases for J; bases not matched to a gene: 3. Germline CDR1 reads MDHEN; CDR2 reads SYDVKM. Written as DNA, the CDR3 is TGTGCCAGCAGTTTGACAGGGGCGGACTATGGCTACACCTTC. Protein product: CASSLTGADYGYTF.

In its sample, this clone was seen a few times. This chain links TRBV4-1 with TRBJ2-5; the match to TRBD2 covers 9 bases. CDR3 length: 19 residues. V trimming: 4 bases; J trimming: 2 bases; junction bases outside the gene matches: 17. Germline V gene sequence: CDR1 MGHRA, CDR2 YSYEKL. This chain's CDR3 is CASSRWLAGGPRGQETQYF. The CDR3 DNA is TGCGCCAGCAGCCGTTGGCTGGCGGGAGGGCCGAGAGGGCAAGAGACCCAGTACTTC.

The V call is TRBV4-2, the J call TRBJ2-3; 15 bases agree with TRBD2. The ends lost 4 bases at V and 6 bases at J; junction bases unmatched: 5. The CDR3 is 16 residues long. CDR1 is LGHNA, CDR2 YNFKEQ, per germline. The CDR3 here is CASSPRTSGRGDTQYF. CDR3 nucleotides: TGTGCCAGCAGCCCGCGGACTAGCGGGAGGGGGGATACGCAGTATTTT.

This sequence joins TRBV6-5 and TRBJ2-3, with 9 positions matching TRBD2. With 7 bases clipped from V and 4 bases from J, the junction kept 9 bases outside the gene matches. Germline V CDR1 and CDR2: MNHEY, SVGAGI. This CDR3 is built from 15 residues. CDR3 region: CASKLAGVGSDTQYF. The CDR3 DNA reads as TGTGCCAGCAAGTTAGCGGGAGTCGGGTCAGATACGCAGTATTTT.

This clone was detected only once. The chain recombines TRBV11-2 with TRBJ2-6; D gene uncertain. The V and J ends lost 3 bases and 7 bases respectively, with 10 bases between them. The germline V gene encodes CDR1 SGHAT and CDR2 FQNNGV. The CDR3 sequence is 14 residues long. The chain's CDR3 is CASSFEVPANVLTF. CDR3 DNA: TGTGCCAGCAGCTTCGAGGTTCCTGCCAACGTCCTGACTTTC.

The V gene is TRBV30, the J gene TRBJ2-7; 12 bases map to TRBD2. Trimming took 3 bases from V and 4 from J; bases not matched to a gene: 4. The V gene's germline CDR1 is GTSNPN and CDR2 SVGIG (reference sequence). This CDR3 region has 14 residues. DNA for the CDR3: TGTGCCTGGAGATTGACTAGCGGGGGTTACGAGCAGTACTTC. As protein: CAWRLTSGGYEQYF. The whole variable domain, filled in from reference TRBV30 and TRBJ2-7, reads SQTIHQWPATLVQPVGSPLSLECTVEGTSNPNLYWYRQAAGRGLQLLFYSVGIGQISSEVPQNLSASRPQDRQFILSSKKLLLSDSGFYLCAWRLTSGGYEQYFGPGTRLTVT.

CDR3 amino acids: CASSLCGDRTDTQYF. The CDR3 DNA reads as TGTGCCAGCAGCTTGTGCGGGGACCGAACAGATACGCAGTATTTT. This chain joins TRBV5-8 and TRBJ2-3; D is possibly TRBD2 (6 bases). V lost 1 base and J 3 bases, leaving 12 bases between the germline ends. The CDR3 has 15 amino acids. Germline CDR1 and CDR2: SGHTS and YDEGEE. The whole variable domain, filled in from reference TRBV5-8 and TRBJ2-3, reads EAGVTQSPTHLIKTRGQQATLRCSPISGHTSVYWYQQALGLGLQFLLWYDEGEERNRGNFPPRFSGRQFPNYSSELNVNALELEDSALYLCASSLCGDRTDTQYFGPGTRLTVL.

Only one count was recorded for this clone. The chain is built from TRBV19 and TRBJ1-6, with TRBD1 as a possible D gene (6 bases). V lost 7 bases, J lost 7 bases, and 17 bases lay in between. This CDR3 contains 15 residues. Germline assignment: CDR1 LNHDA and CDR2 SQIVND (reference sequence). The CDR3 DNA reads TGTGCCAGTACCCTTTCGGGGGGCGGCAATTCACCCCTCCACTTT. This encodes CASTLSGGGNSPLHF.

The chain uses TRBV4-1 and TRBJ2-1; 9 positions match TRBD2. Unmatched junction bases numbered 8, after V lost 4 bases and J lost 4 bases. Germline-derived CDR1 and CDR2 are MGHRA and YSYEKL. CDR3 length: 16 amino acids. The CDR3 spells CASSRLADPPYNEQFF. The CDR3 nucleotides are TGCGCCAGCAGCCGACTAGCGGACCCCCCTTACAATGAGCAGTTCTTC.

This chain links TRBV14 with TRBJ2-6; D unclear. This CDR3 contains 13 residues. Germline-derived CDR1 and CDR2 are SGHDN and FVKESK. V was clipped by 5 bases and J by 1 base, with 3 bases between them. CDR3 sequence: CASSLSGANVLTF. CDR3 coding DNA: TGTGCCAGCAGCTTATCTGGGGCCAACGTCCTGACTTTC.

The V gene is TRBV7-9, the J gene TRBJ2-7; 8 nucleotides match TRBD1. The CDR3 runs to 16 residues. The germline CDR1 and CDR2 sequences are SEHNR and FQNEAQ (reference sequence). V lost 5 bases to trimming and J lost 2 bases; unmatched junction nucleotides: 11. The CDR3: CASSLTSGQVPYEQYF. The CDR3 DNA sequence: TGTGCCAGCAGCCTGACCTCGGGACAGGTTCCCTACGAGCAGTACTTC.

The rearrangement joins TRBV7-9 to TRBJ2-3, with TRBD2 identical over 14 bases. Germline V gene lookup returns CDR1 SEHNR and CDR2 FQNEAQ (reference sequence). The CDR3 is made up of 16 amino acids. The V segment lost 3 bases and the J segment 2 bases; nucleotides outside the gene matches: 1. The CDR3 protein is CASSLTSGRATDTQYF. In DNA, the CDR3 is TGTGCCAGCAGCTTGACTAGCGGGAGGGCCACAGATACGCAGTATTTT.

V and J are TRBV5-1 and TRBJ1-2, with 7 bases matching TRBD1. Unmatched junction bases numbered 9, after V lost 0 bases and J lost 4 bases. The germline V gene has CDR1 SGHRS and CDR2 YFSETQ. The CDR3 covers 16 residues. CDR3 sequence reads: CASSLALTGSAYGYTF. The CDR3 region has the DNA TGCGCCAGCAGCTTGGCCCTGACAGGGAGTGCCTATGGCTACACCTTC.

CDR3 region: CASSPPTSGTGSNQPQHF. The CDR3 coding sequence is TGTGCCAGCAGTCCACCGACTTCCGGGACAGGCTCCAATCAGCCCCAGCATTTT. This rearrangement joins TRBV28 to TRBJ1-5, with 8 bases matching TRBD1. Germline CDR1 MDHEN, CDR2 SYDVKM. CDR3 length: 18 amino acids. The junction had 15 bases not matched to a gene; V was cut back by 5 bases and J by 3 bases.

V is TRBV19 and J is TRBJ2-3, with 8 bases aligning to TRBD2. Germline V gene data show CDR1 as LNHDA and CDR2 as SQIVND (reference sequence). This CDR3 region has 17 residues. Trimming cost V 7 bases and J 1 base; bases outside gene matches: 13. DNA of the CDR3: TGTGCCAGTATGAGAGCGGGAGAAATTTGGGGCACAGATACGCAGTATTTT. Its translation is CASMRAGEIWGTDTQYF. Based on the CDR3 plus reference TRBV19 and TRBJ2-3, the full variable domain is DGGITQSPKYLFRKEGQNVTLSCEQNLNHDAMYWYRQDPGQGLRLIYYSQIVNDFQKGDIAEGYSVSREKKESFPLTVTSAQKNPTAFYLCASMRAGEIWGTDTQYFGPGTRLTVL.

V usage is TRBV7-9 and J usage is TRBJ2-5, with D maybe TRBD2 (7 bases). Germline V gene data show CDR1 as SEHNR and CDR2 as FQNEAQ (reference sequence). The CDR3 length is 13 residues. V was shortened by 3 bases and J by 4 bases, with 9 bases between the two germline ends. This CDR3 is CASSFGGRETQYF. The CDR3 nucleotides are TGTGCCAGCAGCTTCGGGGGGCGAGAGACCCAGTACTTC. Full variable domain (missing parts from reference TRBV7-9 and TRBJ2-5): DTGVSQNPRHKITKRGQNVTFRCDPISEHNRLYWYRQTLGQGPEFLTYFQNEAQLEKSRLLSDRFSAERPKGSFSTLEIQRTEQGDSAMYLCASSFGGRETQYFGPGTRLLVL.

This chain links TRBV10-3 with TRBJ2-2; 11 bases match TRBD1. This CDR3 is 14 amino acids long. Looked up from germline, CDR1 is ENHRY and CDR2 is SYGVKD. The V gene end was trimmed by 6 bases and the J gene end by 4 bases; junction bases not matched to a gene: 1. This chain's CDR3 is CAIRGTGGTGELFF. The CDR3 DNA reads TGTGCCATCAGGGGGACAGGGGGCACCGGGGAGCTGTTTTTT.